These T cell receptor beta chains were read from a single sample in a study of blood T cell repertoires in COVID-19. TCRdb's table, derived via immunoSEQ multiplex PCR, lists solely in-frame clones and lacks some. Here the sample spans approximately 190,000 clones, around 82% being singletons. Input material: PBMCs or T cells enriched from blood (not recorded which). The receptors originated from a woman in her fifties or sixties with acute COVID-19. CDR3s include the opening cysteine and the closing phenylalanine or tryptophan. D genes are given only for firm matches. Expanded clones get a size class; other rows say once, few or many, or leave the size out.

>TRBD1|.|TRBJ2-5|TRBV27
TGTGCCAGCAGTTTCGGTACAGGGGGTCGGGAGACCCAGTACTTC
CASSFGTGGRETQYF
>.|.|TRBJ1-2|TRBV24-1
TGTGCCACCAGTGATTCCCCGGGGGGCCTCTCTGGCTACACCTTC
CATSDSPGGLSGYTF
>.|.|TRBJ1-2|TRBV5-1
TGCGCCAGTCGAGGGGGAGACTATGGCTACACCTTC
CASRGGDYGYTF
>.|.|TRBJ1-2|TRBV5-6
TGTGCCAGCAGCGCTTCAGGTGGCTACACCTTC
CASSASGGYTF
>TRBD1|.|TRBJ1-2|TRBV19
TGTGCCAGCACGGGGACAGGGTTGGGTGGCTACACCTTC
CASTGTGLGGYTF
>.|.|TRBJ2-7|TRBV4-1
TGCGCCAGCAGCCGAGTCGGCGGCAACTCCTACGAGCAGTACTTC
CASSRVGGNSYEQYF
>TRBD1|.|TRBJ1-2|TRBV7-2
TGTGCCAGCAGCTTAGTGGGACAGGGGCCCTATGGCTACACCTTC
CASSLVGQGPYGYTF
>.|.|TRBJ1-5|TRBV7-2
TGTGCCAGCAGCTTACGGGGTCCCACGGGAAATCAGCCCCAGCATTTT
CASSLRGPTGNQPQHF
>TRBD2|.|TRBJ2-2|TRBV10-1
TGCGCCATTTCGGGCGGGGGTTCGAACACCGGGGAGCTGTTTTTT
CAISGGGSNTGELFF
>TRBD1|.|TRBJ1-4|TRBV11-2
TGTGCCAGCAGCCTCAGGACAGGGGTGAAACTGTTTTTT
CASSLRTGVKLFF
>.|.|TRBJ1-4|TRBV4-3
TGCGCCAGCAGCCAAGATCGCAGGGGTGAAAAACTGTTTTTT
CASSQDRRGEKLFF
>TRBD2|.|TRBJ2-1|TRBV2
TGTGCCAGCAGTTCGACTAGCGGGGGGGAAAATGAGCAGTTCTTC
CASSSTSGGENEQFF
>TRBD2|once|TRBJ2-5|TRBV5-4
TGTGCCAGCAGCCCCGGACTAGCGGGAGAGGGAGAGACCCAGTACTTC
CASSPGLAGEGETQYF
>TRBD2|.|TRBJ2-3|TRBV24-1
TGTGCCACCAGTGATCCTTCCGGGGGGGGGACAGATACGCAGTATTTT
CATSDPSGGGTDTQYF
>TRBD2|.|TRBJ2-2|TRBV4-3
TGCGCCAGCAGCCACCCAGCGGGACTAGCGGTCACCGGGGAGCTGTTTTTT
CASSHPAGLAVTGELFF
>TRBD1|.|TRBJ1-1|TRBV6-2/TRBV6-3
TGTGCCAGCAGTTTGGCAGGGGACAGGGTGAACACTGAAGCTTTCTTT
CASSLAGDRVNTEAFF
>TRBD1|.|TRBJ1-3|TRBV6-2/TRBV6-3
TGTGCCAGCAGCTCCGGGACAGCCTCCTCTGGAAACACCATATATTTT
CASSSGTASSGNTIYF
>.|.|TRBJ1-1|TRBV7-2
TGTGCCAGCAGCTTAGGGGGGCTTGACACTGAAGCTTTCTTT
CASSLGGLDTEAFF
>TRBD1|few|TRBJ1-1|TRBV30
TGTGCCTGGAGGACAGGGGGTACTGAAGCTTTCTTT
CAWRTGGTEAFF
>TRBD1|.|TRBJ2-5|TRBV28
TGTGCCAGCAGTACCGCGGACAGGGGGGAGACCCAGTACTTC
CASSTADRGETQYF
>.|few|TRBJ2-3|TRBV3-1/TRBV3-2
TGTGCCAGGAGCCGCCGGGTTGACCCCTCCCGGACAGATACGCAGTATTTT
CARSRRVDPSRTDTQYF
>.|.|TRBJ2-7|TRBV12-5
TGTGCTAGTGCCGTCGGGACAAACATCTACGAGCAGTACTTC
CASAVGTNIYEQYF
>.|.|TRBJ1-5|TRBV7-2
TGTGCCAGCAGCTCGGGTCTCAGCAATCAGCCCCAGCATTTT
CASSSGLSNQPQHF
>TRBD2|few|TRBJ2-3|TRBV5-1
TGCGCCAGCAGCCCGGCTACTAGCGAGAATACGCAGTATTTT
CASSPATSENTQYF
>.|.|TRBJ2-7|TRBV5-4
TGTGCCAGCAGCTTGGGGACTGAACGGGGAAGCTACGAGCAGTACTTC
CASSLGTERGSYEQYF
>.|.|TRBJ1-1|TRBV6-5
TGTGCCAGCAGCCCCACCTATGAAGCTTTCTTT
CASSPTYEAFF
>.|.|TRBJ2-1|TRBV12-2
TGTGCAAGTCGCCAAATGGAGGAGCAGTTCTTC
CASRQMEEQFF
>TRBD1|.|TRBJ1-3|TRBV5-1
TGCGCCAGCCGAGAGACAGGGGGCTCTGGAAACACCATATATTTT
CASRETGGSGNTIYF
>.|.|TRBJ2-1|TRBV11-3
TGTGCCAGCAGCGCCTACAGTGGCTCCTACAATGAGCAGTTCTTC
CASSAYSGSYNEQFF
>.|.|TRBJ2-2|TRBV9
TGTGCCAGCAGCGTAGCCCAGGGTACCACCGGGGAGCTGTTTTTT
CASSVAQGTTGELFF
>.|once|TRBJ2-1|TRBV27
TGTGCCAGCAGTCCTGGACTACCTTACAATGAGCAGTTCTTC
CASSPGLPYNEQFF
>TRBD2|once|TRBJ2-3|TRBV24-1
TGTGCCACCAGTGACAAAACCGGACTAGCGGGAGGCACAGATACGCAGTATTTT
CATSDKTGLAGGTDTQYF
>.|.|TRBJ1-5|TRBV6-2/TRBV6-3
TGTGCCAGCAGTTCGCCAGGTCAAAATCAGCCCCAGCATTTT
CASSSPGQNQPQHF
>.|.|TRBJ2-3|TRBV7-6
TGTGCCAGCAGCATAGGGCATCCAGATACGCAGTATTTT
CASSIGHPDTQYF
>.|.|TRBJ1-4|TRBV18
TGTGCCAGCTCACGAAATCTACCCGCAACTAATGAAAAACTGTTTTTT
CASSRNLPATNEKLFF
>.|.|TRBJ2-5|TRBV7-2
TGTGCCAGCAGAATGGCGGGGCCCCAAGAGACCCAGTACTTC
CASRMAGPQETQYF
>TRBD2|.|TRBJ2-7|TRBV25-1
TGTGCCCGCCAAGGGCGTAGGACTAGCGGGGCCTCCTACGAGCAGTACTTC
CARQGRRTSGASYEQYF
>TRBD1|.|TRBJ2-5|TRBV5-8
TGTGCCAGCAGCTTTCTAGATATGGGACAGCAAGAGACCCAGTACTTC
CASSFLDMGQQETQYF
>.|.|TRBJ2-1|TRBV19
TGTGCCAGTAGTCCGCAGGGTTCCTACAATGAGCAGTTCTTC
CASSPQGSYNEQFF
>TRBD1|.|TRBJ2-6|TRBV15
TGTGCCACCAGCAGAAAAATGACAGGGTCTGGGGCCAACGTCCTGACTTTC
CATSRKMTGSGANVLTF
>.|.|TRBJ2-3|TRBV28
TGTGCCAGCAGGGGCACCACAGATACGCAGTATTTT
CASRGTTDTQYF
>TRBD2|.|TRBJ2-5|TRBV27
TGTGCCAGCAGGCGTGACGCCGGGACTAGCGGGCCTCGGGGGCAGGAGACCCAGTACTTC
CASRRDAGTSGPRGQETQYF
>TRBD1|.|TRBJ1-3|TRBV18
TGTGCCAGCTCACTCGACAGGGTGTCTGGAAACACCATATATTTT
CASSLDRVSGNTIYF
>.|.|TRBJ2-2|TRBV19
TGTGCCAGTATGGGGGGAGGAGAGGTTGGGGAGCTGTTTTTT
CASMGGGEVGELFF
>TRBD1|.|TRBJ1-4|TRBV7-2
TGTGCCAGCAGCCGGACAGGGGGGGGAGCTGGTGAAAAACTGTTTTTT
CASSRTGGGAGEKLFF
>TRBD1|.|TRBJ1-6|TRBV6-6
TGTGCCAGCAGTGACAGGGAACCCTATAATTCACCCCTCCACTTT
CASSDREPYNSPLHF
>.|.|TRBJ1-2|TRBV6-5
TGTGCCAGCAGTTACTCCGGGACATCCTACGGCTACACCTTC
CASSYSGTSYGYTF
>TRBD2|.|TRBJ2-1|TRBV10-3
TGTGCCATCAGTGACTTGGGCGGGGGGGCTTATGAGCAGTTCTTC
CAISDLGGGAYEQFF
>TRBD2|once|TRBJ2-3|TRBV7-9
TGTGCCAGCAGCCTAGGGACTAGCGGGGCTCGGGATACGCAGTATTTT
CASSLGTSGARDTQYF
>.|.|TRBJ1-4|TRBV6-5
TGTGCCAGCACTCGAGTCTTTCGAACCGATGAAAAACTGTTTTTT
CASTRVFRTDEKLFF
>TRBD2|.|TRBJ2-3|TRBV10-2
TGCGCCAGCAGTGAGATGACTAGCGGGCCTGCAGATACGCAGTATTTT
CASSEMTSGPADTQYF
>.|.|TRBJ2-1|TRBV5-1
TGCGCCAGCAGCTTAACAGGGAGCTCCTACAATGAGCAGTTCTTC
CASSLTGSSYNEQFF
>TRBD1|few|TRBJ2-2|TRBV19
TGTGCCAGTTCTGGTCAGCGGACAGGGAACACCGGGGAGCTGTTTTTT
CASSGQRTGNTGELFF
>TRBD2|.|TRBJ2-5|TRBV5-1
TGCGCCAGCAGCCTGGGACTAGCGGGGCCCCGTTGGCAAGAGACCCAGTACTTC
CASSLGLAGPRWQETQYF